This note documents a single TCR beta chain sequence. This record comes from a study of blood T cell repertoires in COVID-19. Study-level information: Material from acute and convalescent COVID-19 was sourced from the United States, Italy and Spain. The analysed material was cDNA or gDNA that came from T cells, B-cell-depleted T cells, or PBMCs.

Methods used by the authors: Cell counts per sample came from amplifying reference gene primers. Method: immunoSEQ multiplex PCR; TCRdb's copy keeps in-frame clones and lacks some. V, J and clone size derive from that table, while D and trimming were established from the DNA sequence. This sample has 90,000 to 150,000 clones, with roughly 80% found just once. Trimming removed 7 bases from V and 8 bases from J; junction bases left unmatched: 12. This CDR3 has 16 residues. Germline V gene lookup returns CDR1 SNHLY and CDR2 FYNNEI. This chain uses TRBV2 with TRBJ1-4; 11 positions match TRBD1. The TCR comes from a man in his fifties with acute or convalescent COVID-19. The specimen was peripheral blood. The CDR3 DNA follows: TGTGCCAGCATATATATGGACAGGGGGCTGGCCGAAAAACTGTTTTTT. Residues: CASIYMDRGLAEKLFF. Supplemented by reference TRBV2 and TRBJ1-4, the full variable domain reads EPEVTQTPSHQVTQMGQEVILRCVPISNHLYFYWYRQILGQKVEFLVSFYNNEISEKSEIFDDQFSVERPDGSNFTLKIRSTKLEDSAMYFCASIYMDRGLAEKLFFGSGTQLSVL.